Listed below are T cell receptor beta chains from one sample, sequenced in a study of control samples from healthy donors and cancer patients. Profiling relied on immunoSEQ multiplex PCR, and the TCRdb table lists in-frame clones only, not all of them. The sample holds roughly 220,000 clones, roughly 94% seen once. The sequencing input was blood. The receptor source for this set is a man aged 50 or older in good health. Both conserved end residues are part of each CDR3. Each record gives: J gene, V gene, D gene, clone size, CDR3 DNA, CDR3 protein. A D gene is named only where the DNA matches it firmly. Only some rows state a clone size, as once, few, many or a class for expanded clones.

j_call: TRBJ1-1; v_call: TRBV18; d_call: NA; clone_size: NA; cdr3_nt: TGTGCCAGCTTAGTGCAGAACACTGAAGCTTTCTTT; cdr3_aa: CASLVQNTEAFF
j_call: TRBJ1-5; v_call: TRBV4-1; d_call: NA; clone_size: once; cdr3_nt: TGCGCCAGCAGTCTACAGGGTCAGCCCCAGCATTTT; cdr3_aa: CASSLQGQPQHF
j_call: TRBJ1-2; v_call: TRBV28; d_call: TRBD1; clone_size: NA; cdr3_nt: TGTGCCAGCCTGCCAGGGGGCTACTATGGCTACACCTTC; cdr3_aa: CASLPGGYYGYTF
j_call: TRBJ2-1; v_call: TRBV2; d_call: TRBD2; clone_size: NA; cdr3_nt: TGTGCCAGCAGTGAAGCGCTCGGCAGCGGGGTCTACAATGAGCAGTTCTTC; cdr3_aa: CASSEALGSGVYNEQFF
j_call: TRBJ1-1; v_call: TRBV30; d_call: NA; clone_size: NA; cdr3_nt: TGTGCCTGGAGTGCCTCACAGACATGGGGGTCTGAAGCTTTCTTT; cdr3_aa: CAWSASQTWGSEAFF
j_call: TRBJ2-5; v_call: TRBV2; d_call: NA; clone_size: once; cdr3_nt: TGTGCCAGCAGTGAACCCTTCGGGACGGGACCTAATGGGGAGACCCAGTACTTC; cdr3_aa: CASSEPFGTGPNGETQYF
j_call: TRBJ1-1; v_call: TRBV5-6; d_call: NA; clone_size: NA; cdr3_nt: TGTGCCAGCAGCCAGAACGGACCTGAAGCTTTCTTT; cdr3_aa: CASSQNGPEAFF
j_call: TRBJ2-5; v_call: TRBV5-1; d_call: NA; clone_size: NA; cdr3_nt: TGCGCCAGCAGCTTCTTCTCCAGGGGTGAGACCCAGTACTTC; cdr3_aa: CASSFFSRGETQYF
j_call: TRBJ1-2; v_call: TRBV6-5; d_call: NA; clone_size: NA; cdr3_nt: TGTGCCAGCAGTTACTTCGGACAGTCTGGGAATGGCTACACCTTC; cdr3_aa: CASSYFGQSGNGYTF
j_call: TRBJ1-1; v_call: TRBV5-4; d_call: TRBD1; clone_size: NA; cdr3_nt: TGTGCCAGCAGCTTGGACAGGGGGCACACTGAAGCTTTCTTT; cdr3_aa: CASSLDRGHTEAFF
j_call: TRBJ1-1; v_call: TRBV11-2; d_call: NA; clone_size: NA; cdr3_nt: TGTGCCAGCAGCTTAGATCCCGGGGGTACTGAAGCTTTCTTT; cdr3_aa: CASSLDPGGTEAFF
j_call: TRBJ2-3; v_call: TRBV3-1/TRBV3-2; d_call: NA; clone_size: NA; cdr3_nt: TGTGCCAGCAGACGGACAACCACAGATACGCAGTATTTT; cdr3_aa: CASRRTTTDTQYF
j_call: TRBJ1-4; v_call: TRBV28; d_call: NA; clone_size: NA; cdr3_nt: TGTGCCAGCAGCGCAAGGTGGGGGGAGGGGCATGAAAAACTGTTTTTT; cdr3_aa: CASSARWGEGHEKLFF
j_call: TRBJ1-6; v_call: TRBV7-9; d_call: NA; clone_size: few; cdr3_nt: TGTGCCAGCAGCTTAGGGCCTTATTCACCCCTCCACTTT; cdr3_aa: CASSLGPYSPLHF
j_call: TRBJ1-2; v_call: TRBV27; d_call: TRBD1; clone_size: NA; cdr3_nt: TGTGCCAGCAGTTCCGGGACAGGGGTCGACTATGGCTACACCTTC; cdr3_aa: CASSSGTGVDYGYTF
j_call: TRBJ1-1; v_call: TRBV28; d_call: NA; clone_size: NA; cdr3_nt: TGTGCCAGCAGTCTCCGGTCTGAAGCTTTCTTT; cdr3_aa: CASSLRSEAFF
j_call: TRBJ2-5; v_call: TRBV7-8; d_call: NA; clone_size: NA; cdr3_nt: TGTGCCAGCAGCTCAACAGGGCTCGAAGAGACCCAGTACTTC; cdr3_aa: CASSSTGLEETQYF
j_call: TRBJ1-6; v_call: TRBV6-1; d_call: NA; clone_size: NA; cdr3_nt: TGTGCCAGCAGTGAAAAGGCCGGGGCCAATTCACCCCTCCACTTT; cdr3_aa: CASSEKAGANSPLHF
j_call: TRBJ1-1; v_call: TRBV6-5; d_call: NA; clone_size: NA; cdr3_nt: TGTGCCAGCAGTTACTCGACGGCAGCCAATCAAGCTTTCTTT; cdr3_aa: CASSYSTAANQAFF
j_call: TRBJ1-4; v_call: TRBV5-1; d_call: NA; clone_size: NA; cdr3_nt: TGCGCCAGCAGCTTGACACTGGATAATGAAAAACTGTTTTTT; cdr3_aa: CASSLTLDNEKLFF
j_call: TRBJ2-5; v_call: TRBV14; d_call: NA; clone_size: NA; cdr3_nt: TGTGCCAGCAGCCCCAGGCGGCCGGCCAGGCCGTTTCAAGAGACCCAGTACTTC; cdr3_aa: CASSPRRPARPFQETQYF
j_call: TRBJ1-3; v_call: TRBV30; d_call: NA; clone_size: once; cdr3_nt: TGTGCCTGGAGTGCAGGGTCCTCTGGAAACACCATATATTTT; cdr3_aa: CAWSAGSSGNTIYF
j_call: TRBJ1-2; v_call: TRBV5-8; d_call: NA; clone_size: once; cdr3_nt: TGTGCCAGCAGCTTGGGAGGTATTAACTATGGCTACACCTTC; cdr3_aa: CASSLGGINYGYTF
j_call: TRBJ1-2; v_call: TRBV9; d_call: NA; clone_size: NA; cdr3_nt: TGTGCCAGCAGCTCAATAAACAGGGTTAACTATGGCTACACCTTC; cdr3_aa: CASSSINRVNYGYTF